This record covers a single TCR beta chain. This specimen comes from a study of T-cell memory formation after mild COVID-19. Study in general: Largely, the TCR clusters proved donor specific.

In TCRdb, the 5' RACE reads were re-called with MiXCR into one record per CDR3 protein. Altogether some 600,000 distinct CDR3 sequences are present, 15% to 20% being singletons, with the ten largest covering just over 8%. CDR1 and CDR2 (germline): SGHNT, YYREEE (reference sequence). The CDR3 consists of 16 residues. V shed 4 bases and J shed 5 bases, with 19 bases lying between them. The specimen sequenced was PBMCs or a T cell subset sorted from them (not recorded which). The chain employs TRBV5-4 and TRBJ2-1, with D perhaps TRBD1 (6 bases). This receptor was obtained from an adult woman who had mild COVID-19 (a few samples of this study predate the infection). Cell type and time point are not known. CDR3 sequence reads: CASSPAGALGNNEQFF. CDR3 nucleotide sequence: TGTGCCAGCAGCCCGGCAGGGGCGTTGGGAAACAATGAGCAGTTCTTC.